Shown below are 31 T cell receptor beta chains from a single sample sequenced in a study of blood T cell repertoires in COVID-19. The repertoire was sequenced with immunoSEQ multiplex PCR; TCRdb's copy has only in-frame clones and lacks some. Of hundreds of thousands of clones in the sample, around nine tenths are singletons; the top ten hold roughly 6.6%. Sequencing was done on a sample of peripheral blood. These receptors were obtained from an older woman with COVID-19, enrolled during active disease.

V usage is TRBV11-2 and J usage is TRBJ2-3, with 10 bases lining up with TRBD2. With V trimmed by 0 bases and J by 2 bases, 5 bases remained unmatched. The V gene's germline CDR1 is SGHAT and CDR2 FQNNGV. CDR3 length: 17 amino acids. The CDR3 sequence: CASSLDLAGAYTDTQYF. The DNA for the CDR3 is TGTGCCAGCAGCTTAGATCTAGCGGGGGCTTACACAGATACGCAGTATTTT.

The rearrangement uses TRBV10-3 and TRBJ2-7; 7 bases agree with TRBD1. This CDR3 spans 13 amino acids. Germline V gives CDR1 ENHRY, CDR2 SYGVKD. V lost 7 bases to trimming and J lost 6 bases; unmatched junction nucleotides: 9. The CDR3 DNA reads TGTGCCATCAATAGGGACAGTTCGGGCGAGCAGTACTTC. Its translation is CAINRDSSGEQYF.

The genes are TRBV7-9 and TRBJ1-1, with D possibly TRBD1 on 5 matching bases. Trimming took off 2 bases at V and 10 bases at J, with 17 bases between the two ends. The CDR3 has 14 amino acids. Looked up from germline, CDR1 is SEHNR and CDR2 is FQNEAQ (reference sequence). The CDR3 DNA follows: TGTGCCAGCAGCTTAAGACAGAAGCCGGAGGGAGCTTTCTTT. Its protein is CASSLRQKPEGAFF.

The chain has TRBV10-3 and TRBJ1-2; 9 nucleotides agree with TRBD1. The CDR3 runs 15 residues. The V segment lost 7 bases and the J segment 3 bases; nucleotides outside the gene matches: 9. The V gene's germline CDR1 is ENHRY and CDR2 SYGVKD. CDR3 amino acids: CAITRDRVGDYGYTF. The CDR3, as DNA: TGTGCCATCACAAGGGACAGGGTCGGGGACTATGGCTACACCTTC.

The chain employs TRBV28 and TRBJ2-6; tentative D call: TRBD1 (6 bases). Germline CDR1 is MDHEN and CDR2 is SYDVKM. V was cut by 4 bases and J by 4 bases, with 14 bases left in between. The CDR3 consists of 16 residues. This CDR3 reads CASSSPGTTGANVLTF. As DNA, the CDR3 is TGTGCCAGCAGTTCCCCCGGGACAACCGGGGCCAACGTCCTGACTTTC.

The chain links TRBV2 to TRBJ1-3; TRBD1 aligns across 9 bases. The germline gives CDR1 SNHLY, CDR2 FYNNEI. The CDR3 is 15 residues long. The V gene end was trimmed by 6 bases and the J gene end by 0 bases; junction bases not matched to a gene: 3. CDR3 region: CASRATGGSGNTIYF. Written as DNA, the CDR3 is TGTGCCAGCAGGGCGACAGGGGGCTCTGGAAACACCATATATTTT.

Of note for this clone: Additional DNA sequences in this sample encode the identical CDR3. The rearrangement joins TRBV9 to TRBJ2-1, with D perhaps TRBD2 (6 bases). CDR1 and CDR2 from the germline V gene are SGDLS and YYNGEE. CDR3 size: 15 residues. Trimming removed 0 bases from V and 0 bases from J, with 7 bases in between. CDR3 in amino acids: CASSVGGNSYNEQFF. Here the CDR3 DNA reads TGTGCCAGCAGCGTAGGCGGGAACTCCTACAATGAGCAGTTCTTC.

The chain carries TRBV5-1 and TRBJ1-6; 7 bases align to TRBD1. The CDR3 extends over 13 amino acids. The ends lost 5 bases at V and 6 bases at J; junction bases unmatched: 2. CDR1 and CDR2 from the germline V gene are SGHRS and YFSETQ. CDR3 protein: CASRRDSNSPLHF. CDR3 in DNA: TGCGCCAGCAGAAGGGACAGTAATTCACCCCTCCACTTT.

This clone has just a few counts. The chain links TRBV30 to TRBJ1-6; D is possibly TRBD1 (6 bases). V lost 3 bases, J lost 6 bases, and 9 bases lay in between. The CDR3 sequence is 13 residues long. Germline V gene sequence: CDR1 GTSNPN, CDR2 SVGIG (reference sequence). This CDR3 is CAWSGTSNSPLHF. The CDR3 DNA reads TGTGCCTGGAGCGGGACAAGTAATTCACCCCTCCACTTT.

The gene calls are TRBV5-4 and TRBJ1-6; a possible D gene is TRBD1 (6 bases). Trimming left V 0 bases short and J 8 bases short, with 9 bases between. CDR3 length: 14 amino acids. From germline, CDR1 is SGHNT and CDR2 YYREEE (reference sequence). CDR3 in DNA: TGTGCCAGCAGCTTGGTGTCAGGGGATTCACCCCTCCACTTT. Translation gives CASSLVSGDSPLHF.

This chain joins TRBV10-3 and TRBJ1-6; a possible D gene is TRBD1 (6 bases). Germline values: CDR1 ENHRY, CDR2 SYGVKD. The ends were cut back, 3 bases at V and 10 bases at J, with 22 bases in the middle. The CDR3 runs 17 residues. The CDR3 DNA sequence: TGTGCCATCAGTGACGGCCTTTGGCAGGGGAGTAAGTCACCCCTCCACTTT. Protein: CAISDGLWQGSKSPLHF.

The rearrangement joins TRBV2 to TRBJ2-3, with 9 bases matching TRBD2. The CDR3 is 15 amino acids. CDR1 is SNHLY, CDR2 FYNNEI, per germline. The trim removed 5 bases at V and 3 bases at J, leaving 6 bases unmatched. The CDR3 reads CASSYSGGRTDTQYF. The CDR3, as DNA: TGTGCCAGCAGTTATAGCGGGGGAAGAACAGATACGCAGTATTTT.

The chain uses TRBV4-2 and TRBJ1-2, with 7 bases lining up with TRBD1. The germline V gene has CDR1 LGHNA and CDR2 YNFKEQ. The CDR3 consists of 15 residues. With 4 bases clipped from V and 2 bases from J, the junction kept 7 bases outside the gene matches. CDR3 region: CASSPPDRENYGYTF. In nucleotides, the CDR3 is TGTGCCAGCAGCCCCCCCGACAGGGAGAACTATGGCTACACCTTC.

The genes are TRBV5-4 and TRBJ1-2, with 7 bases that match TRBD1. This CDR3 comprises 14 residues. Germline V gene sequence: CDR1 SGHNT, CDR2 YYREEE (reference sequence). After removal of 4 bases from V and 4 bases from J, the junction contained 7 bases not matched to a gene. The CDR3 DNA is TGTGCCAGCAGCCGCGGCCGGGACAGCTATGGCTACACCTTC. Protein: CASSRGRDSYGYTF.

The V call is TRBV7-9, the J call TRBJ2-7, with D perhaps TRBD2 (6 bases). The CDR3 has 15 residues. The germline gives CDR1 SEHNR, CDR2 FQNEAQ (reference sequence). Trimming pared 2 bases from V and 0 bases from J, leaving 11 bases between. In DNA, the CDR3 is TGTGCCAGCAGCTTAACCGGAGGGAGCTCCTACGAGCAGTACTTC. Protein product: CASSLTGGSSYEQYF. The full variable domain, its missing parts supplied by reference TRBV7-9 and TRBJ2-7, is DTGVSQNPRHKITKRGQNVTFRCDPISEHNRLYWYRQTLGQGPEFLTYFQNEAQLEKSRLLSDRFSAERPKGSFSTLEIQRTEQGDSAMYLCASSLTGGSSYEQYFGPGTRLTVT.

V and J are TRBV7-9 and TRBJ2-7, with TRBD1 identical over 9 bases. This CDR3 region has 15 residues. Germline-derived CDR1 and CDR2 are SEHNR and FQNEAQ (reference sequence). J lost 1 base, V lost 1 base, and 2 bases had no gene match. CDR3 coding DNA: TGTGCCAGCAGCTTAGTGGGACAGGGATCCTACGAGCAGTACTTC. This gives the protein CASSLVGQGSYEQYF. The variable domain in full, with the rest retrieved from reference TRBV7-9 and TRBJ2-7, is DTGVSQNPRHKITKRGQNVTFRCDPISEHNRLYWYRQTLGQGPEFLTYFQNEAQLEKSRLLSDRFSAERPKGSFSTLEIQRTEQGDSAMYLCASSLVGQGSYEQYFGPGTRLTVT.

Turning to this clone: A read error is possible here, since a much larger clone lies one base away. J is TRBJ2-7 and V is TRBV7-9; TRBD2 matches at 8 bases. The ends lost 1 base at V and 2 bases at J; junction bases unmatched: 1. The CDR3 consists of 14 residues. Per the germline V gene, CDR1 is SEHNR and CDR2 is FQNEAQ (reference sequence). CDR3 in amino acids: CASSLGGGTYEQYF. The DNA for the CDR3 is TGTGCCAGCAGCTTAGGCGGGGGGACCTACGAGCAGTACTTC.

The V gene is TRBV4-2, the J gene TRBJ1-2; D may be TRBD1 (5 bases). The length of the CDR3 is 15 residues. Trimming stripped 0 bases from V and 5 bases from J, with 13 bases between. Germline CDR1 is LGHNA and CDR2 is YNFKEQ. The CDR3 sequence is CASSQDLGGAYGYTF. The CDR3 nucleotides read TGTGCCAGCAGCCAAGATCTGGGTGGGGCGTATGGCTACACCTTC.

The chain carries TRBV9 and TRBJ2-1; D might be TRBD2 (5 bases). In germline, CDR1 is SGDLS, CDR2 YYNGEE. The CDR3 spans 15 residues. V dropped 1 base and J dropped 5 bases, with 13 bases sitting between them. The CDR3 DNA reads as TGTGCCAGCAGCGTACGAGGGCGGGTAGACAATGAGCAGTTCTTC. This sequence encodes CASSVRGRVDNEQFF.

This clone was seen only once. The CDR3 sequence is CASSDSRQGGNSPLHF. The CDR3 DNA reads as TGTGCCAGCAGTGATTCCCGACAGGGAGGTAATTCACCCCTCCACTTT. The chain joins TRBV25-1 to TRBJ1-6; the match to TRBD1 covers 7 bases. The V segment lost 3 bases and the J segment 6 bases; nucleotides outside the gene matches: 8. The CDR3 extends over 16 amino acids. Germline CDR1 MGHDK, CDR2 SYGVNS.

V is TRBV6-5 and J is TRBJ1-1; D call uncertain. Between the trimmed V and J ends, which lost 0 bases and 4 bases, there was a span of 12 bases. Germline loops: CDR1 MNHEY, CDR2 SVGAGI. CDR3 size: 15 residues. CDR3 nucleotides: TGTGCCAGCAGTTACTCGAGGTCAGGAGGCACTGAAGCTTTCTTT. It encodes CASSYSRSGGTEAFF.

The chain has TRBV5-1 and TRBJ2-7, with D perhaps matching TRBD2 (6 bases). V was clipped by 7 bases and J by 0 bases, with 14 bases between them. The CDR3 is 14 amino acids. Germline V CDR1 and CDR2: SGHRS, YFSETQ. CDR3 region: CASHRDSSSYEQYF. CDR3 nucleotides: TGCGCCAGCCACCGGGACTCTAGCTCCTACGAGCAGTACTTC.

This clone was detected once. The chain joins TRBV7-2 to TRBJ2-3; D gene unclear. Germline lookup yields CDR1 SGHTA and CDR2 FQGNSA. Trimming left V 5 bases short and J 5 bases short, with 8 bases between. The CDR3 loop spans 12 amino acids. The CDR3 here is CASSPPQDTQYF. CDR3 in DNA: TGTGCCAGCAGCCCCCCACAAGATACGCAGTATTTT.

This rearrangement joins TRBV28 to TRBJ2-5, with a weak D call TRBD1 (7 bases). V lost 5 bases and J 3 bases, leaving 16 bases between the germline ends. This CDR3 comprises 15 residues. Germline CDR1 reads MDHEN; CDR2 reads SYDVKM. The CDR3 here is CASSPMTGTEETQYF. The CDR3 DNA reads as TGTGCCAGCAGTCCTATGACAGGGACTGAAGAGACCCAGTACTTC.

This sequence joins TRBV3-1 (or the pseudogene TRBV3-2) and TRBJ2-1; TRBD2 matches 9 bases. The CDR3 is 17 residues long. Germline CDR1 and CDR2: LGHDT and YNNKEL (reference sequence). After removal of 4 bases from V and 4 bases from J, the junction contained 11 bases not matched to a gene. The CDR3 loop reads CASSRPRSGGPYNEQFF. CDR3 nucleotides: TGTGCCAGCAGCCGACCCCGGAGCGGGGGGCCGTACAATGAGCAGTTCTTC.

In nucleotides, the CDR3 is TGTGCCACCAGGGACAGGGAAGAGACCCAGTACTTC. This encodes CATRDREETQYF. The V and J genes are TRBV24-1 and TRBJ2-5; 8 bases line up with TRBD1. This CDR3 has 12 residues. CDR1 is KGHDR and CDR2 is SFDVKD in the germline V gene. The V and J ends lost 7 bases and 3 bases, in that order; junction bases with no gene match: 0.

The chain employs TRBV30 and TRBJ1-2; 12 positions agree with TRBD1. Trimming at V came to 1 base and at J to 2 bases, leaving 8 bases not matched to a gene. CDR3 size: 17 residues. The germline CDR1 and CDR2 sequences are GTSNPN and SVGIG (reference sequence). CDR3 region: CAWSAKGQGARNYGYTF. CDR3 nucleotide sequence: TGTGCCTGGAGTGCTAAGGGACAGGGGGCTAGGAACTATGGCTACACCTTC. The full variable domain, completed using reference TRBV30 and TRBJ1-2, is SQTIHQWPATLVQPVGSPLSLECTVEGTSNPNLYWYRQAAGRGLQLLFYSVGIGQISSEVPQNLSASRPQDRQFILSSKKLLLSDSGFYLCAWSAKGQGARNYGYTFGSGTRLTVV.

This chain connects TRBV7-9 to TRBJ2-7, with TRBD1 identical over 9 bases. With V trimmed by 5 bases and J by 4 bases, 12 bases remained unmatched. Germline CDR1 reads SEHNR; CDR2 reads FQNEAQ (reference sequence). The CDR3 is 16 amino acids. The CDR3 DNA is TGTGCCAGCAGCCCCGACGCCGGGACAGGGTTATACGAGCAGTACTTC. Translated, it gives CASSPDAGTGLYEQYF. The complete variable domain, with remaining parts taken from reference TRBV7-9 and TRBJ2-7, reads DTGVSQNPRHKITKRGQNVTFRCDPISEHNRLYWYRQTLGQGPEFLTYFQNEAQLEKSRLLSDRFSAERPKGSFSTLEIQRTEQGDSAMYLCASSPDAGTGLYEQYFGPGTRLTVT.

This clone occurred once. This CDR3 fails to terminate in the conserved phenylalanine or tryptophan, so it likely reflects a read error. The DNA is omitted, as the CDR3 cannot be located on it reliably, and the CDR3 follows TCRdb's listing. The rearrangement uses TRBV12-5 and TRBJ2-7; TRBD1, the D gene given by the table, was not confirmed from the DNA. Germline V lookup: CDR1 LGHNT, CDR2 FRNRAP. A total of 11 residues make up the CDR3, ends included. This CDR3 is CASGLVPGQGK.

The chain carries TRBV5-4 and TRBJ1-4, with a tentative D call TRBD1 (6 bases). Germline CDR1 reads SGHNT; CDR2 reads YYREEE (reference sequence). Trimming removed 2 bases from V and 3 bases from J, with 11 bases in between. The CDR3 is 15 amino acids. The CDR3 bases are TGTGCCAGCAGCTTACGGGGGGGCGCTAATGAAAAACTGTTTTTT. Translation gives CASSLRGGANEKLFF.

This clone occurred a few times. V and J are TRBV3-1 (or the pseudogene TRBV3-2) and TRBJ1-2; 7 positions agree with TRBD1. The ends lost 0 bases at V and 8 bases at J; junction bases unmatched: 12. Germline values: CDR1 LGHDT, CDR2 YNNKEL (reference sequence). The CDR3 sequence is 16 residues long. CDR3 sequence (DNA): TGTGCCAGCAGCCAAGAACTCGGGACAGTCCCGGGAGGCTACACCTTC. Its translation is CASSQELGTVPGGYTF.